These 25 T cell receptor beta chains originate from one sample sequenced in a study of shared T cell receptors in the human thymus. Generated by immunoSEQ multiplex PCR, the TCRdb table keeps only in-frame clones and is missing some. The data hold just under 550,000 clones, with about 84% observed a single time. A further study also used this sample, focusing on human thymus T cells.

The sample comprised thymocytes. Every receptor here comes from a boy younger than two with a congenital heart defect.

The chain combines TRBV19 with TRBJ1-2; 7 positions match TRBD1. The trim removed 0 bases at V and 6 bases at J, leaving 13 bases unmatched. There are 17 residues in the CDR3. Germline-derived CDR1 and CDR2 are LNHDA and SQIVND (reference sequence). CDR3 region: CASSIDYTGQPADGYTF. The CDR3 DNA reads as TGTGCCAGTAGTATAGATTACACGGGACAGCCGGCGGATGGCTACACCTTC.

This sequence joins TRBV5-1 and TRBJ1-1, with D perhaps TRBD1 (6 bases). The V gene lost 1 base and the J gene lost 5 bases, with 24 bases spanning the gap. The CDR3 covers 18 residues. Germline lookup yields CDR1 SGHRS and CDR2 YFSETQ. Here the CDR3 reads CASSLFGVKGGVRTEAFF. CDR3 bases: TGCGCCAGCAGCTTGTTTGGGGTTAAGGGGGGGGTTCGGACTGAAGCTTTCTTT.

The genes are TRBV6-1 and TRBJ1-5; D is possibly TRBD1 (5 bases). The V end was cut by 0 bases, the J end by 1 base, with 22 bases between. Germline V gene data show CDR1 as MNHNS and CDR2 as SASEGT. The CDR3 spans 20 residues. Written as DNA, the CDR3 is TGTGCCAGCAGTGAAGCGCGGGGCCTCAACCCCGAGGGGAGCAATCAGCCCCAGCATTTT. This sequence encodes CASSEARGLNPEGSNQPQHF.

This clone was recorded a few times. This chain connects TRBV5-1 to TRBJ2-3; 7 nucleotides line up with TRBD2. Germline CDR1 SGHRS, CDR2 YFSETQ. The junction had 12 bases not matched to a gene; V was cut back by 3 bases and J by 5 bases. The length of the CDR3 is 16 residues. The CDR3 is CASSSHREACGDTQYF. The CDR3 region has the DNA TGCGCCAGCAGCTCGCATCGGGAGGCCTGTGGAGATACGCAGTATTTT.

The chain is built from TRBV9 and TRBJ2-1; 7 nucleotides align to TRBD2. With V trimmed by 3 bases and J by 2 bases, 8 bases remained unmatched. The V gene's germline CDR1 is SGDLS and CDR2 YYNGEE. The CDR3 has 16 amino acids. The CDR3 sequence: CASSALSAGAYNEQFF. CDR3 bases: TGTGCCAGCAGCGCCCTTTCGGCGGGAGCCTACAATGAGCAGTTCTTC.

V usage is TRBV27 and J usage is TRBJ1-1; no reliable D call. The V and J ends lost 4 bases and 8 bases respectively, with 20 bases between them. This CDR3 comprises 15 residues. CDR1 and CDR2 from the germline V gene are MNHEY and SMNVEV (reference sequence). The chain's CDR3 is CASSSRVRGGREAFF. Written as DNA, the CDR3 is TGTGCCAGCAGTTCCCGGGTGAGAGGAGGGAGGGAAGCTTTCTTT.

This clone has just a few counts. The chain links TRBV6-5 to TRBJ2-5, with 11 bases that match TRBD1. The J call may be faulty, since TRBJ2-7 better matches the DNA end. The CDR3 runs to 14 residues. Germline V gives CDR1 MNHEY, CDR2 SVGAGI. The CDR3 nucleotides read TGTGCCAGCAGAACCGGGACAGGGGGTAGCGAGCAGTACTTC. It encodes CASRTGTGGSEQYF.

The CDR3 sequence is CASSHRTSGSNTGELFF. The CDR3 bases are TGTGCCAGCAGCCACCGGACTAGCGGGAGTAACACCGGGGAGCTGTTTTTT. The chain combines TRBV14 with TRBJ2-2; 13 bases match TRBD2. Germline V gene lookup returns CDR1 SGHDN and CDR2 FVKESK. V lost 3 bases, J lost 2 bases, and 3 bases stayed unmatched. This CDR3 spans 17 amino acids.

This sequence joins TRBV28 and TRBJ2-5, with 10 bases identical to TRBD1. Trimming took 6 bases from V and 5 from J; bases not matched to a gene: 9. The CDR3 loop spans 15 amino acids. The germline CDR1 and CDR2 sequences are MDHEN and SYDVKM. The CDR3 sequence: CASRTTGGPYETQYF. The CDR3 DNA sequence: TGTGCCAGCAGGACGACAGGGGGCCCATACGAGACCCAGTACTTC. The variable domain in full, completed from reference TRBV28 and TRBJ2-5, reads DVKVTQSSRYLVKRTGEKVFLECVQDMDHENMFWYRQDPGLGLRLIYFSYDVKMKEKGDIPEGYSVSREKKERFSLILESASTNQTSMYLCASRTTGGPYETQYFGPGTRLLVL.

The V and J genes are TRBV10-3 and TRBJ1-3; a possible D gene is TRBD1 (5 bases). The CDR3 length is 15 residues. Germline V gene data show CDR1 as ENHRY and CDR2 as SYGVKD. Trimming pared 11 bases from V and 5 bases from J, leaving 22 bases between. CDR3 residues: CALGPAGENRNTIYF. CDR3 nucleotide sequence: TGTGCCCTCGGCCCGGCGGGGGAAAATAGAAACACCATATATTTT.

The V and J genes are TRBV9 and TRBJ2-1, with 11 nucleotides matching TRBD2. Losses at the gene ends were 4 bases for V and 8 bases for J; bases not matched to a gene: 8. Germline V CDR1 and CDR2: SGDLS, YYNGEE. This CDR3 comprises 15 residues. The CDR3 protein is CASSPTSGSNDEQFF. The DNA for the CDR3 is TGTGCCAGCAGCCCTACTAGCGGGAGTAATGATGAGCAGTTCTTC.

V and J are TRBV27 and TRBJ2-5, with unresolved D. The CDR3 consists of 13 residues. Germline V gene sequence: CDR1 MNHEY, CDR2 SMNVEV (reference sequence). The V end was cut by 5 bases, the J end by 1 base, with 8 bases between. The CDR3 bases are TGTGCCAGCAGTCCCCCACTCCAAGAGACCCAGTACTTC. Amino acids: CASSPPLQETQYF.

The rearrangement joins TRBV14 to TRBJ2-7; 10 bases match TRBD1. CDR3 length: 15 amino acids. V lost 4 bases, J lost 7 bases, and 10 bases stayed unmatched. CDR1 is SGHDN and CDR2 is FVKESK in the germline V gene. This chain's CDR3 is CASSPRRQGAKEQYF. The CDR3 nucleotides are TGTGCCAGCAGCCCACGGCGACAGGGGGCTAAAGAGCAGTACTTC. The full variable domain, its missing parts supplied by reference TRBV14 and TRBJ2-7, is EAGVTQFPSHSVIEKGQTVTLRCDPISGHDNLYWYRRVMGKEIKFLLHFVKESKQDESGMPNNRFLAERTGGTYSTLKVQPAELEDSGVYFCASSPRRQGAKEQYFGPGTRLTVT.

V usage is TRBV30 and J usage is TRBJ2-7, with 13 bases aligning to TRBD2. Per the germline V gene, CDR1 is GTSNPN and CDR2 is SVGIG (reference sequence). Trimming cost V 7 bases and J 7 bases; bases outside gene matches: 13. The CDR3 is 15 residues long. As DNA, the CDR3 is TGTGCCTCACAACGGCGGGGACTAGCGGGAAGAGAGCAGTACTTC. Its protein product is CASQRRGLAGREQYF.

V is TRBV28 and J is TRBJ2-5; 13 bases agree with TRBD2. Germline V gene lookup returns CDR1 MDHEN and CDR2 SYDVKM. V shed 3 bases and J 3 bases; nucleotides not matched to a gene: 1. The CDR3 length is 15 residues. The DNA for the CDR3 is TGTGCCAGCAGTTTCACTAGCGGGAGGGAAGAGACCCAGTACTTC. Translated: CASSFTSGREETQYF.

The CDR3 spells CASSPDSPVEQYF. The CDR3 DNA is TGTGCCAGCAGCCCTGATAGTCCCGTCGAGCAGTACTTC. The gene calls are TRBV5-8 and TRBJ2-7; no definite D call. The length of the CDR3 is 13 residues. CDR1 is SGHTS, CDR2 YDEGEE, per germline. The V end was cut by 4 bases, the J end by 6 bases, with 14 bases between.

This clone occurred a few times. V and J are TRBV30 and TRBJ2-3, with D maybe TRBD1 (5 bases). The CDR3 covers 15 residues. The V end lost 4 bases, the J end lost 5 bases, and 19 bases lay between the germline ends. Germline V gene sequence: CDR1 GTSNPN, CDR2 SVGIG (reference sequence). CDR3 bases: TGTGCCTGGAAGTCCCCCGGACACGGCGGAGATACGCAGTATTTT. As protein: CAWKSPGHGGDTQYF.

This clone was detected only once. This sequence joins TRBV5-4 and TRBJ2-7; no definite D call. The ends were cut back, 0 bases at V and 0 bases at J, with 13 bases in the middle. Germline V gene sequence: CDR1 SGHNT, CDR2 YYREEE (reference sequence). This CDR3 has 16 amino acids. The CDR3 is CASSLVPSVSSYEQYF. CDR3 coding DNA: TGTGCCAGCAGCTTGGTCCCTAGTGTTTCCTCCTACGAGCAGTACTTC.

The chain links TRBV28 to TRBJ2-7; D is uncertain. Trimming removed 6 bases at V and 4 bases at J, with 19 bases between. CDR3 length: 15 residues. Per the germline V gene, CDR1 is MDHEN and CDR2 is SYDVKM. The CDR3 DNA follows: TGTGCCAGCAGCCGAAGAAAGAGGAAACCATACGAGCAGTACTTC. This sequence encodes CASSRRKRKPYEQYF.

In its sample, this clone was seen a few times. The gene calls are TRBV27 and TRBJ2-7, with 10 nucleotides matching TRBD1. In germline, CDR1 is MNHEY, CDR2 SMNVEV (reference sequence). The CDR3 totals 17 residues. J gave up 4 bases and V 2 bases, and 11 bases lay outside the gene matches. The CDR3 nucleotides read TGTGCCAGCAGTTTAGGGACAGGGGCTGCCCCTCATTACGAGCAGTACTTC. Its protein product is CASSLGTGAAPHYEQYF.

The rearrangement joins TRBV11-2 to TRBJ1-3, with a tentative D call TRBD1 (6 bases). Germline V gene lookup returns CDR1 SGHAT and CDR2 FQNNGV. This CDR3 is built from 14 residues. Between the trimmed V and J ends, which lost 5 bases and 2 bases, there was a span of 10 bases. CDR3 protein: CASSPTGPGNTIYF. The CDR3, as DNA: TGTGCCAGCAGCCCGACAGGTCCTGGAAACACCATATATTTT.

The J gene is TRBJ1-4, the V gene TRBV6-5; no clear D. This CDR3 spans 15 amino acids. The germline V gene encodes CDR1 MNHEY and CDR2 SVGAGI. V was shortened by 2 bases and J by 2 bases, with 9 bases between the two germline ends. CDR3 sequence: CASSYGGPTNEKLFF. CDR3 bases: TGTGCCAGCAGTTACGGCGGTCCTACTAATGAAAAACTGTTTTTT.

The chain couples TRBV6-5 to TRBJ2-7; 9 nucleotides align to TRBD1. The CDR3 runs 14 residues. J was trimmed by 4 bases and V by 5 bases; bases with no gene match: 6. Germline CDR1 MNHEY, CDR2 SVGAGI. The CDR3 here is CASSQGQGGYEQYF. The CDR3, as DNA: TGTGCCAGCAGTCAGGGACAGGGTGGGTACGAGCAGTACTTC.

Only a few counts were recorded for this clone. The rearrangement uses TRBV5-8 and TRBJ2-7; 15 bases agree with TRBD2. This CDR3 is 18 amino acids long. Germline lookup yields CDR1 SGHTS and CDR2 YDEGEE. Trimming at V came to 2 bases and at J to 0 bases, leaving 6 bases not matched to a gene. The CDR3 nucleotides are TGTGCCAGCAGCTTACCGGGACTAGCGGGAGGCAACTCCTACGAGCAGTACTTC. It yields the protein CASSLPGLAGGNSYEQYF.

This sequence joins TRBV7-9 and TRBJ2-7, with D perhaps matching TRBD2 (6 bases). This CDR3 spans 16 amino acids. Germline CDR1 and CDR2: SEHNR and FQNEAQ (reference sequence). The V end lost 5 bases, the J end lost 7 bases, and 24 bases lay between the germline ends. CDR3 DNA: TGTGCCAGCAGCCCCGGGCCGGGCCCTGGAGGGTTGGAGCAGTACTTC. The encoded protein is CASSPGPGPGGLEQYF.